The rows below give T cell receptor beta chains drawn from one sample of a study of long-term antiretroviral therapy in people with HIV. Measured with immunoSEQ multiplex PCR; TCRdb has only the in-frame clones, and not every one. The table includes roughly 28,000 clones, around 83% detected once. The specimen was unsorted PBMCs, collected 2.9 years after starting antiretroviral therapy. These receptors all stem from a man aged 50 to 59 with HIV. Both conserved end residues are part of each CDR3. The order of the fields is V gene, clone size, J gene, D gene, CDR3 length, CDR3 protein, CDR3 DNA. D genes are given only for firm matches. Size tells how often a clone was seen (once, few, many) or the class of an expanded clone, and some rows leave it out.

v_gene: TRBV27
abundance: -
j_gene: TRBJ1-2
d_gene: TRBD1
len: 15
CDR3aa: CASSFDRGHGYGYTF
CDR3nt: TGTGCCAGCAGTTTCGACAGGGGGCACGGCTATGGCTACACCTTC

v_gene: TRBV7-9
abundance: -
j_gene: TRBJ1-1
d_gene: -
len: 14
CDR3aa: CASSPGAGDTEAFF
CDR3nt: TGTGCCAGCAGCCCAGGGGCGGGGGACACTGAAGCTTTCTTT

v_gene: TRBV5-8
abundance: -
j_gene: TRBJ1-3
d_gene: -
len: 15
CDR3aa: CASSLAPGSGNTIYF
CDR3nt: TGTGCCAGCAGCTTGGCCCCAGGCTCTGGAAACACCATATATTTT

v_gene: TRBV4-1
abundance: -
j_gene: TRBJ1-1
d_gene: -
len: 14
CDR3aa: CASSQDPPATEAFF
CDR3nt: TGCGCCAGCAGCCAAGATCCGCCTGCCACTGAAGCTTTCTTT

v_gene: TRBV9
abundance: few
j_gene: TRBJ1-2
d_gene: TRBD1
len: 14
CDR3aa: CASSAAYRGRGYTF
CDR3nt: TGTGCCAGCAGCGCCGCTTACAGGGGGCGTGGCTACACCTTC

v_gene: TRBV10-2
abundance: -
j_gene: TRBJ2-7
d_gene: -
len: 14
CDR3aa: CASINKDSSYEQYF
CDR3nt: TGCGCCAGCATTAACAAGGACAGCTCCTACGAGCAGTACTTC

v_gene: TRBV30
abundance: medium-sized
j_gene: TRBJ1-6
d_gene: -
len: 13
CDR3aa: CACRGEYNSPLHF
CDR3nt: TGTGCCTGCAGGGGAGAATATAATTCACCCCTCCACTTT

v_gene: TRBV18
abundance: -
j_gene: TRBJ1-2
d_gene: TRBD1
len: 15
CDR3aa: CASSPRTGDAYGYTF
CDR3nt: TGTGCCAGCTCACCGAGGACAGGGGACGCCTATGGCTACACCTTC

v_gene: TRBV5-4
abundance: -
j_gene: TRBJ2-7
d_gene: TRBD2
len: 17
CDR3aa: CASSLEPSGGARYEQYF
CDR3nt: TGTGCCAGCAGCTTGGAACCTAGCGGGGGGGCCCGGTACGAGCAGTACTTC

v_gene: TRBV9
abundance: -
j_gene: TRBJ2-1
d_gene: TRBD2
len: 16
CDR3aa: CASSVDGGGAENEQFF
CDR3nt: TGTGCCAGCAGCGTAGATGGCGGGGGGGCCGAAAATGAGCAGTTCTTC

v_gene: TRBV11-2
abundance: -
j_gene: TRBJ2-5
d_gene: -
len: 15
CDR3aa: CASSFGDGRGETQYF
CDR3nt: TGTGCCAGCAGCTTTGGAGACGGCCGGGGAGAGACCCAGTACTTC

v_gene: TRBV28
abundance: once
j_gene: TRBJ1-1
d_gene: -
len: 14
CDR3aa: CASTPTRWNTEAFF
CDR3nt: TGTGCCAGCACCCCAACACGGTGGAACACTGAAGCTTTCTTT

v_gene: TRBV6-1
abundance: -
j_gene: TRBJ1-5
d_gene: TRBD1
len: 15
CDR3aa: CASSVQGVSNQPQHF
CDR3nt: TGTGCCAGCAGTGTACAGGGGGTAAGCAATCAGCCCCAGCATTTT

v_gene: TRBV7-9
abundance: -
j_gene: TRBJ2-5
d_gene: TRBD1
len: 16
CDR3aa: CASSHLKGQGQETQYF
CDR3nt: TGTGCCAGCAGCCACTTGAAGGGACAGGGGCAGGAGACCCAGTACTTC

v_gene: TRBV7-8
abundance: -
j_gene: TRBJ2-4
d_gene: TRBD1
len: 15
CDR3aa: CASSPDRSHKNIQYF
CDR3nt: TGTGCCAGCAGCCCGGACAGGAGCCACAAAAACATTCAGTACTTC

v_gene: TRBV19
abundance: -
j_gene: TRBJ1-6
d_gene: -
len: 15
CDR3aa: CASSYGSSYNSPLHF
CDR3nt: TGTGCCAGTAGCTATGGGAGCTCCTATAATTCACCCCTCCACTTT

v_gene: TRBV18
abundance: -
j_gene: TRBJ2-1
d_gene: TRBD2
len: 16
CDR3aa: CASSFGLAGLYNEQFF
CDR3nt: TGTGCCAGCTCCTTTGGACTAGCGGGACTTTACAATGAGCAGTTCTTC

v_gene: TRBV28
abundance: -
j_gene: TRBJ2-7
d_gene: -
len: 16
CDR3aa: CASSSPNLQERYEQYF
CDR3nt: TGTGCCAGCAGTTCCCCCAACTTACAGGAGCGGTACGAGCAGTACTTC

v_gene: TRBV5-1
abundance: -
j_gene: TRBJ1-1
d_gene: TRBD1
len: 14
CDR3aa: CASSGTRGRTEAFF
CDR3nt: TGCGCCAGCAGCGGGACCAGGGGGCGCACTGAAGCTTTCTTT

v_gene: TRBV19
abundance: few
j_gene: TRBJ1-3
d_gene: -
len: 14
CDR3aa: CASREGRTGNTIYF
CDR3nt: TGTGCCAGTAGAGAGGGGAGGACTGGAAACACCATATATTTT

v_gene: TRBV5-6
abundance: -
j_gene: TRBJ2-3
d_gene: TRBD2
len: 17
CDR3aa: CASSYRGGAVGADTQYF
CDR3nt: TGTGCCAGCAGCTACCGCGGGGGGGCAGTCGGTGCAGATACGCAGTATTTT

v_gene: TRBV27
abundance: -
j_gene: TRBJ2-1
d_gene: TRBD2
len: 17
CDR3aa: CASSPNGRGASYNEQFF
CDR3nt: TGTGCCAGCAGTCCCAACGGGAGGGGGGCATCCTACAATGAGCAGTTCTTC

v_gene: TRBV4-1
abundance: -
j_gene: TRBJ2-2
d_gene: -
len: 16
CDR3aa: CASSPRDTSNTGELFF
CDR3nt: TGCGCCAGCAGTCCGCGGGACACCTCGAACACCGGGGAGCTGTTTTTT

v_gene: TRBV7-3
abundance: -
j_gene: TRBJ1-5
d_gene: TRBD1
len: 12
CDR3aa: CASRQGNQPQHF
CDR3nt: TGTGCCAGCAGACAGGGGAATCAGCCCCAGCATTTT

v_gene: TRBV5-5
abundance: once
j_gene: TRBJ2-7
d_gene: TRBD1
len: 15
CDR3aa: CASSFRTGVDYEQYF
CDR3nt: TGTGCCAGCAGCTTTAGGACAGGGGTGGACTACGAGCAGTACTTC

v_gene: TRBV4-3
abundance: -
j_gene: TRBJ2-1
d_gene: -
len: 18
CDR3aa: CASSQDLRTRSSYNEQFF
CDR3nt: TGCGCCAGCAGCCAAGATTTGCGAACGAGGAGCTCCTACAATGAGCAGTTCTTC

v_gene: TRBV7-3
abundance: -
j_gene: TRBJ2-5
d_gene: TRBD2
len: 17
CDR3aa: CASSLNSGASGQETQYF
CDR3nt: TGTGCCAGCAGCTTAAACTCTGGGGCTAGCGGACAAGAGACCCAGTACTTC

v_gene: TRBV6-1
abundance: few
j_gene: TRBJ2-7
d_gene: -
len: 14
CDR3aa: CASSEEKGDYEQYF
CDR3nt: TGTGCCAGCAGTGAAGAGAAAGGGGACTACGAGCAGTACTTC

v_gene: TRBV6-1
abundance: -
j_gene: TRBJ2-7
d_gene: -
len: 16
CDR3aa: CASSEAGPVSSYEQYF
CDR3nt: TGTGCCAGCAGTGAAGCCGGTCCAGTCAGCTCCTACGAGCAGTACTTC

v_gene: TRBV6-1
abundance: -
j_gene: TRBJ1-1
d_gene: -
len: 14
CDR3aa: CASSPPRMNTEAFF
CDR3nt: TGTGCCAGCAGTCCTCCCCGTATGAACACTGAAGCTTTCTTT

v_gene: TRBV7-6
abundance: -
j_gene: TRBJ1-5
d_gene: -
len: 14
CDR3aa: CASSFGLGDQPQHF
CDR3nt: TGTGCCAGCAGCTTCGGACTAGGGGATCAGCCCCAGCATTTT

v_gene: TRBV9
abundance: -
j_gene: TRBJ2-7
d_gene: TRBD1
len: 11
CDR3aa: CASSTGGEQYF
CDR3nt: TGTGCCAGCAGCACAGGGGGCGAGCAGTACTTC

v_gene: TRBV19
abundance: once
j_gene: TRBJ1-2
d_gene: TRBD1
len: 16
CDR3aa: CASTTPSPGGIYGYTF
CDR3nt: TGTGCCAGTACCACCCCCTCCCCAGGGGGCATCTATGGCTACACCTTC

v_gene: TRBV27
abundance: few
j_gene: TRBJ2-7
d_gene: -
len: 12
CDR3aa: CASSPLGVGQYF
CDR3nt: TGTGCCAGCAGCCCCCTGGGGGTAGGGCAGTACTTC

v_gene: TRBV28
abundance: -
j_gene: TRBJ1-4
d_gene: -
len: 14
CDR3aa: CASSLTVAQEKLFF
CDR3nt: TGTGCCAGCAGTTTGACAGTTGCACAAGAAAAACTGTTTTTT

v_gene: TRBV9
abundance: -
j_gene: TRBJ2-1
d_gene: -
len: 14
CDR3aa: CASSVGGDYNEQFF
CDR3nt: TGTGCCAGCAGCGTAGGCGGGGACTACAATGAGCAGTTCTTC

v_gene: TRBV5-1
abundance: -
j_gene: TRBJ1-1
d_gene: TRBD1
len: 18
CDR3aa: CASSPGRDRGPMNTEAFF
CDR3nt: TGCGCCAGCAGCCCTGGTAGGGACAGGGGGCCGATGAACACTGAAGCTTTCTTT

v_gene: TRBV10-2
abundance: -
j_gene: TRBJ2-7
d_gene: TRBD1
len: 15
CDR3aa: CASSESIGQGYEQYF
CDR3nt: TGCGCCAGCAGTGAGTCGATAGGACAGGGATACGAGCAGTACTTC

v_gene: TRBV19
abundance: -
j_gene: TRBJ1-3
d_gene: -
len: 16
CDR3aa: CASRQASYDSGNTIYF
CDR3nt: TGTGCCAGTAGGCAAGCATCATACGACTCTGGAAACACCATATATTTT

v_gene: TRBV10-3
abundance: -
j_gene: TRBJ1-1
d_gene: TRBD1
len: 14
CDR3aa: CAIRLGQLNTEAFF
CDR3nt: TGTGCCATCAGACTGGGACAGCTCAACACTGAAGCTTTCTTT

v_gene: TRBV2
abundance: -
j_gene: TRBJ2-1
d_gene: TRBD2
len: 15
CDR3aa: CASRDSSGGGNEQFF
CDR3nt: TGTGCCAGCAGGGACTCTAGCGGGGGTGGCAATGAGCAGTTCTTC

v_gene: TRBV6-5
abundance: -
j_gene: TRBJ1-5
d_gene: -
len: 13
CDR3aa: CASGGQPNQPQHF
CDR3nt: TGTGCCAGCGGCGGGCAGCCAAATCAGCCCCAGCATTTT

v_gene: TRBV6-1
abundance: few
j_gene: TRBJ1-2
d_gene: TRBD1
len: 14
CDR3aa: CASNGRTGTYGYTF
CDR3nt: TGTGCCAGCAATGGTAGGACAGGGACCTATGGCTACACCTTC

v_gene: TRBV7-9
abundance: once
j_gene: TRBJ2-7
d_gene: TRBD1
len: 14
CDR3aa: CASSSQKGTVEQYF
CDR3nt: TGTGCCAGCAGCTCGCAAAAAGGGACAGTCGAGCAGTACTTC

v_gene: TRBV5-6
abundance: -
j_gene: TRBJ1-4
d_gene: -
len: 15
CDR3aa: CASSLAGATNEKLFF
CDR3nt: TGTGCCAGCAGCTTGGCCGGGGCAACTAATGAAAAACTGTTTTTT

v_gene: TRBV4-1
abundance: -
j_gene: TRBJ2-3
d_gene: -
len: 17
CDR3aa: CASSQEPGQPSTDTQYF
CDR3nt: TGCGCCAGCAGCCAAGAGCCCGGGCAACCTAGCACAGATACGCAGTATTTT

v_gene: TRBV14
abundance: -
j_gene: TRBJ1-2
d_gene: TRBD1
len: 18
CDR3aa: CASSPKGTGGSINYGYTF
CDR3nt: TGTGCCAGCAGCCCGAAGGGGACAGGGGGCTCGATCAACTATGGCTACACCTTC

v_gene: TRBV29-1
abundance: -
j_gene: TRBJ2-7
d_gene: TRBD1
len: 14
CDR3aa: CSVEETGTSYEQYF
CDR3nt: TGCAGCGTTGAAGAGACAGGGACATCCTACGAGCAGTACTTC

v_gene: TRBV5-1
abundance: -
j_gene: TRBJ2-7
d_gene: TRBD1
len: 14
CDR3aa: CASSPRQGSYEQYF
CDR3nt: TGCGCCAGCAGCCCCCGACAGGGGAGCTACGAGCAGTACTTC

v_gene: TRBV13
abundance: -
j_gene: TRBJ1-3
d_gene: -
len: 14
CDR3aa: CASSFPVGGNTIYF
CDR3nt: TGTGCCAGCAGCTTTCCTGTGGGGGGAAACACCATATATTTT

v_gene: TRBV6-5
abundance: -
j_gene: TRBJ1-1
d_gene: -
len: 13
CDR3aa: CASSYSDWAEAFF
CDR3nt: TGTGCCAGCAGTTACTCGGACTGGGCTGAAGCTTTCTTT

v_gene: TRBV4-3
abundance: -
j_gene: TRBJ2-7
d_gene: TRBD2
len: 16
CDR3aa: CASSLTLSGGTYEQYF
CDR3nt: TGCGCCAGCAGCCTAACCCTAAGCGGGGGGACCTACGAGCAGTACTTC

v_gene: TRBV7-2
abundance: once
j_gene: TRBJ2-7
d_gene: TRBD1
len: 15
CDR3aa: CASSYGQGPTYEQYF
CDR3nt: TGTGCCAGCAGCTACGGACAGGGACCAACCTACGAGCAGTACTTC

v_gene: TRBV11-2
abundance: -
j_gene: TRBJ2-7
d_gene: -
len: 15
CDR3aa: CASSLQETSSYEQYF
CDR3nt: TGTGCCAGCAGCTTACAGGAGACAAGCTCCTACGAGCAGTACTTC

v_gene: TRBV2
abundance: -
j_gene: TRBJ2-5
d_gene: -
len: 13
CDR3aa: CASRRTVQETQYF
CDR3nt: TGTGCCAGCAGGCGGACAGTCCAAGAGACCCAGTACTTC